Each of the 5 T cell receptor beta chains below was sequenced from the same sample in a study of a mutant IDH1 vaccine in newly diagnosed glioma. This sample's time point: week 11, during vaccination. Every vaccination contained 300 ug of the mutant IDH1 20-mer peptide and was paired with topical imiquimod. The assay was immunoSEQ multiplex PCR, and TCRdb's table has in-frame clones only and misses some. The sample carries roughly 110,000 clones, 90% recorded once. Their antigens are not known. The sample here was PBMCs, taken from a glioma patient whose treatment included an IDH1 peptide vaccine. These receptors all stem from a woman aged 45 to 65 with glioma.

The chain employs TRBV28 and TRBJ2-2; 10 positions match TRBD2. Germline V gene lookup returns CDR1 MDHEN and CDR2 SYDVKM. V trimming: 5 bases; J trimming: 6 bases; junction bases outside the gene matches: 6. This CDR3 contains 15 residues. The CDR3 here is CASSPGLAGAGELFF. In nucleotides, the CDR3 is TGTGCCAGCAGTCCAGGCCTAGCGGGAGCCGGGGAGCTGTTTTTT.

The chain carries TRBV7-8 and TRBJ2-7, with D possibly TRBD1 on 5 matching bases. Trimming cost V 3 bases and J 7 bases, with 10 bases left between them. The V gene's germline CDR1 is SGHVS and CDR2 FQNEAQ. The CDR3 is 12 residues long. DNA for the CDR3: TGTGCCAGCAGCTTGGACATTTCGGAGCAGTACTTC. It translates to CASSLDISEQYF. Using reference TRBV7-8 and TRBJ2-7 for the parts outside the CDR3, the full variable domain is GAGVSQSPRYKVAKRGQDVALRCDPISGHVSLFWYQQALGQGPEFLTYFQNEAQLDKSGLPSDRFFAERPEGSVSTLKIQRTQQEDSAVYLCASSLDISEQYFGPGTRLTVT.

J is TRBJ2-5 and V is TRBV10-2; D is unresolved. Trimming pared 6 bases from V and 1 base from J, leaving 9 bases between. Looked up from germline, CDR1 is WSHSY and CDR2 is SAAADI. The CDR3 has 13 amino acids. In DNA form, the CDR3 reads TGCGCCAGCAGCATCTACATCCAAGAGACCCAGTACTTC. It translates to CASSIYIQETQYF.

V usage is TRBV27 and J usage is TRBJ1-2; 9 nucleotides align to TRBD1. Looked up from germline, CDR1 is MNHEY and CDR2 is SMNVEV (reference sequence). Trimming at V came to 5 bases and at J to 8 bases, leaving 6 bases not matched to a gene. This CDR3 has 13 residues. The CDR3 loop is CASSMRTGEGYTF. The CDR3 DNA follows: TGTGCCAGCAGTATGAGGACAGGGGAAGGCTACACCTTC.

The chain joins TRBV11-3 to TRBJ2-5; 11 bases agree with TRBD2. Per the germline V gene, CDR1 is SGHNT and CDR2 is YENEEA. V lost 5 bases, J lost 2 bases, and 10 bases stayed unmatched. The CDR3 has 17 amino acids. The CDR3 spells CASSRRRLAGGQETQYF. Here the CDR3 DNA reads TGTGCCAGCAGCCGAAGAAGGCTAGCGGGAGGTCAAGAGACCCAGTACTTC. The full variable domain, with the rest looked up from reference TRBV11-3 and TRBJ2-5, is EAGVVQSPRYKIIEKKQPVAFWCNPISGHNTLYWYLQNLGQGPELLIRYENEEAVDDSQLPKDRFSAERLKGVDSTLKIQPAELGDSAVYLCASSRRRLAGGQETQYFGPGTRLLVL.